This is a list of T cell receptor beta chains from one sample in a study of shared clonotypes between healthy human individuals. The assay was immunoSEQ multiplex PCR, and TCRdb's table has in-frame clones only and misses some. The sample has about 2.1 million clones; around 95% are singletons. Sequenced sample: naive CD8+ T cells from PBMCs. These TCRs come from a man between 18 and 29 years old in good health. Some clones in this sample may be carry-over from other donors' samples. Each CDR3 is given with its conserved first and last residue. The order of the fields is D gene, clone size, V gene, J gene, CDR3 DNA, CDR3 protein. The D gene is left open where the match is weak. A row's size may be missing; if present it is once, few, many or a size class.

>.|.|TRBV5-6|TRBJ2-2
TGTGCCAGCAGCTTTGGGAACTCGGCCGGGGAGCTGTTTTTT
CASSFGNSAGELFF
>TRBD1|.|TRBV7-9|TRBJ1-2
TGTGCCAGCAGCCCAGGACAGGGGGATATCTATGGCTACACCTTC
CASSPGQGDIYGYTF
>TRBD1|.|TRBV7-9|TRBJ1-2
TGTGCCAGCAGCTCCGGGGACAGTAGAGATGGCTACACCTTC
CASSSGDSRDGYTF
>.|.|TRBV27|TRBJ1-5
TGTGCCAGCAGTTTACGTGGGGGGACTCGGCCCCAGCATTTT
CASSLRGGTRPQHF
>TRBD2|.|TRBV7-2|TRBJ2-1
TGTGCCAGCAGCTCCCCTGTATGGGGGGGATTTGGGAATGAGCAGTTCTTC
CASSSPVWGGFGNEQFF
>TRBD1|.|TRBV5-1|TRBJ1-1
TGCGCCAGCAGCTGGGACAGGGGCAGTACGAACACTGAAGCTTTCTTT
CASSWDRGSTNTEAFF
>.|.|TRBV27|TRBJ1-5
TGTGCCAGCAGTTGGGCGGCAGGGGTCAATCAGCCCCAGCATTTT
CASSWAAGVNQPQHF
>.|.|TRBV19|TRBJ2-7
TGTGCCAGTAGCCCTCCCGACCGCTACGAGCAGTACTTC
CASSPPDRYEQYF
>.|once|TRBV28|TRBJ2-2
TGTGCCAGCAGTTTAATCGCAGGCCTCAGGTTGCCCACCGGGGAGCTGTTTTTT
CASSLIAGLRLPTGELFF
>TRBD1|.|TRBV27|TRBJ1-5
TGTGCCAGCAGTCCGATAGGGACAGGTTATAGCAATCAGCCCCAGCATTTT
CASSPIGTGYSNQPQHF
>TRBD2|.|TRBV28|TRBJ2-7
TGTGCCAGCACCCGTCTCCTAGCGGGGGTCTACGAGCAGTACTTC
CASTRLLAGVYEQYF
>.|.|TRBV27|TRBJ1-2
TGTGCCAGCAGTTCCATCGACCAGGGACCGGGTGGCTACACCTTC
CASSSIDQGPGGYTF
>TRBD1|.|TRBV19|TRBJ2-7
TGTGCCAGTTCCGGGACAGGGGTCTCCGAGCAGTACTTC
CASSGTGVSEQYF
>.|.|TRBV2|TRBJ2-6
TGTGCCGGCAAGGACAGCTCTGGGGCCAACGTCCTGACTTTC
CAGKDSSGANVLTF
>.|.|TRBV5-1|TRBJ2-7
TGCGCCAGCACCCTTGGAAGGGCCTCTATGGGCGAGCAGTACTTC
CASTLGRASMGEQYF
>TRBD1|.|TRBV6-1|TRBJ1-5
TGTGCCAGCAGTGAGTACAGGGGACCAGGCCAGCCCCAGCATTTT
CASSEYRGPGQPQHF
>.|.|TRBV2|TRBJ2-7
TGTGCCAGCACGGACAGCCTTCCTTCCTACGAGCAGTACTTC
CASTDSLPSYEQYF
>.|.|TRBV7-9|TRBJ1-4
TGTGCCAGCAGCTTGGACAGAACTAATGAAAAACTGTTTTTT
CASSLDRTNEKLFF
>.|.|TRBV19|TRBJ2-3
TGTGCCAGTAGTATCTCGGGATGGACCACAGATACGCAGTATTTT
CASSISGWTTDTQYF
>.|.|TRBV27|TRBJ1-1
TGTGCCAGCAGTTGGGGGGGTGGCACTGAAGCTTTCTTT
CASSWGGGTEAFF
>TRBD2|once|TRBV5-4|TRBJ2-7
TGTGCCAGCAGCAGAACGGGACTAGCGGCTCCCTACGAGCAGTACTTC
CASSRTGLAAPYEQYF
>TRBD1|.|TRBV10-2|TRBJ2-7
TGCGCCAGCAATCCCGGGACAGGGGGGGGCCGGGAGCAGTACTTC
CASNPGTGGGREQYF
>.|few|TRBV13|TRBJ1-1
TGTGCCAGCAGCTTAATGAGGGGCGAAGCTTTCTTT
CASSLMRGEAFF
>.|.|TRBV2|TRBJ2-7
TGTGCCAGCAGTGAAGCCTCCGGTTACGAGCAGTACTTC
CASSEASGYEQYF
>.|.|TRBV7-9|TRBJ2-5
TGTGCCAGCAGCCCGAGACAGTACCTCCAAGAGACCCAGTACTTC
CASSPRQYLQETQYF